This entry describes one T cell receptor (beta chain). Germline-derived CDR1 and CDR2 are LNHDA and SQIVND (reference sequence). The CDR3 length is 14 residues. The trim removed 5 bases at V and 4 bases at J, leaving 7 bases unmatched. These data originate in a study of blood T cell repertoires in COVID-19. The wider study: The United States, Italy and Spain provided the acute and convalescent COVID-19 samples. The analysed material was cDNA or gDNA that came from T cells, B-cell-depleted T cells, or PBMCs.

How the authors handled the data: It was from reference gene primer amplification that nucleated cell counts were estimated. Clones were sequenced by immunoSEQ multiplex PCR, and TCRdb holds only the in-frame ones, with some missing. From that table come the V and J calls and clone size; the DNA was used to work out D and trimming. The repertoire holds 75,000 to 90,000 clones, with around 78% as singletons. The chain links TRBV19 to TRBJ1-1, with 7 bases matching TRBD1. The sequencing input was peripheral blood. This TCR was recovered from a human donor in a cohort sampled during active COVID-19. The CDR3 reads CASSPQGHGTEAFF. The CDR3 coding sequence is TGTGCCAGTAGTCCACAGGGGCACGGCACTGAAGCTTTCTTT. The whole variable domain, remainder taken from reference TRBV19 and TRBJ1-1, is DGGITQSPKYLFRKEGQNVTLSCEQNLNHDAMYWYRQDPGQGLRLIYYSQIVNDFQKGDIAEGYSVSREKKESFPLTVTSAQKNPTAFYLCASSPQGHGTEAFFGQGTRLTVV.